One and the same sample provided the 26 T cell receptor beta chains below, sequenced in a study of blood T cell repertoires in COVID-19. Sequencing was performed with immunoSEQ multiplex PCR; in TCRdb, only in-frame clones are kept and a portion is missing. This sample has 95,000 to 110,000 clones; 84% occur once, and the top ten carry 10% to 15%. Input material: peripheral blood. Receptor source: a human donor in a cohort sampled during active or convalescent COVID-19.

This chain uses TRBV2 with TRBJ1-5, with D possibly being TRBD1 (5 bases). This CDR3 is built from 13 residues. V gave up 5 bases and J gave up 5 bases, with 10 bases separating them. CDR1 is SNHLY, CDR2 FYNNEI, per germline. Here the CDR3 DNA reads TGTGCCAGCAGTAAACAAGGGGATCAGCCCCAGCATTTT. Translation gives CASSKQGDQPQHF. Variable domain in full (rest from reference TRBV2 and TRBJ1-5): EPEVTQTPSHQVTQMGQEVILRCVPISNHLYFYWYRQILGQKVEFLVSFYNNEISEKSEIFDDQFSVERPDGSNFTLKIRSTKLEDSAMYFCASSKQGDQPQHFGDGTRLSIL.

The chain couples TRBV3-1 (or the pseudogene TRBV3-2) to TRBJ2-1, with D possibly being TRBD2 (5 bases). The CDR3 runs to 14 residues. Germline assignment: CDR1 LGHDT and CDR2 YNNKEL (reference sequence). V dropped 4 bases and J dropped 0 bases, with 7 bases sitting between them. CDR3 nucleotide sequence: TGTGCCAGCAGCCGAGGGCGCTCCTACAATGAGCAGTTCTTC. Its translation: CASSRGRSYNEQFF.

V usage is TRBV7-6 and J usage is TRBJ2-1, with TRBD1 matching over 9 bases. Germline loops: CDR1 SGHVS, CDR2 FNYEAQ. With 5 bases clipped from V and 2 bases from J, the junction kept 4 bases outside the gene matches. CDR3 size: 15 residues. CDR3 bases: TGTGCCAGCAGCCTCGGGACAGGGCCCTACAATGAGCAGTTCTTC. This gives the protein CASSLGTGPYNEQFF.

The gene calls are TRBV5-4 and TRBJ2-7, with 8 bases that match TRBD1. V gave up 0 bases and J gave up 1 base; unmatched junction bases: 3. Per germline, CDR1 SGHNT and CDR2 YYREEE (reference sequence). There are 15 residues in the CDR3. The DNA for the CDR3 is TGTGCCAGCAGCTTGGGGCAGGGGGCATCCTACGAGCAGTACTTC. It encodes CASSLGQGASYEQYF.

J is TRBJ2-7 and V is TRBV5-1; D is ambiguous. Germline CDR1 reads SGHRS; CDR2 reads YFSETQ. The CDR3 is 11 amino acids. V was shortened by 4 bases and J by 7 bases, with 9 bases between the two germline ends. Here the CDR3 reads CASSLGGEQYF. The CDR3 bases are TGCGCCAGCAGCCTGGGCGGAGAGCAGTACTTC.

The chain is built from TRBV19 and TRBJ2-1, with D unclear. V was pared by 3 bases and J by 9 bases, with 12 bases between. In germline, CDR1 is LNHDA, CDR2 SQIVND (reference sequence). CDR3 length: 13 residues. The CDR3 DNA follows: TGTGCCAGTAGTATCCCCCGCCCGGGTGAGCAGTTCTTC. This translates into CASSIPRPGEQFF. The entire variable domain, with the rest obtained from reference TRBV19 and TRBJ2-1, is as follows: DGGITQSPKYLFRKEGQNVTLSCEQNLNHDAMYWYRQDPGQGLRLIYYSQIVNDFQKGDIAEGYSVSREKKESFPLTVTSAQKNPTAFYLCASSIPRPGEQFFGPGTRLTVL.

The J gene is TRBJ1-3, the V gene TRBV28; D might be TRBD1 (5 bases). The CDR3 runs to 12 residues. Between the trimmed V and J ends, which lost 9 bases and 1 base, there was a span of 7 bases. Germline CDR1 reads MDHEN; CDR2 reads SYDVKM. The CDR3 sequence is CASGGSGNTIYF. The DNA for the CDR3 is TGTGCCAGTGGGGGGTCTGGAAACACCATATATTTT.

The chain links TRBV3-1 (or the pseudogene TRBV3-2) to TRBJ2-7; 11 nucleotides line up with TRBD2. This CDR3 comprises 14 residues. J lost 4 bases, V lost 4 bases, and 3 bases had no gene match. Germline CDR1 reads LGHDT; CDR2 reads YNNKEL (reference sequence). For the CDR3, the DNA is TGTGCCAGCAGCCTAGCGGGGGGGCGTTACGAGCAGTACTTC. It is translated as CASSLAGGRYEQYF.

This rearrangement joins TRBV5-4 to TRBJ1-1; perhaps TRBD1 as D (5 bases). CDR1 SGHNT and CDR2 YYREEE come from the germline V gene (reference sequence). The CDR3 loop spans 13 amino acids. With 4 bases removed from V and 5 bases from J, the gap between germline ends came to 12 bases. The CDR3 sequence is CASSRGGKTEAFF. The CDR3 DNA reads as TGTGCCAGCAGCAGGGGAGGGAAGACTGAAGCTTTCTTT.

The CDR3 reads CASSLGQGRNTEAFF. The CDR3 DNA is TGTGCCAGCAGCTTGGGGCAGGGGCGGAACACTGAAGCTTTCTTT. The chain couples TRBV11-3 to TRBJ1-1, with TRBD1 as a possible D gene (6 bases). The CDR3 covers 15 residues. V lost 3 bases and J lost 1, with 12 bases in between. Germline V gene lookup returns CDR1 SGHNT and CDR2 YENEEA.

This chain links TRBV7-2 with TRBJ1-5, with D possibly TRBD1 on 6 matching bases. The length of the CDR3 is 15 residues. The V gene lost 5 bases and the J gene lost 5 bases, with 16 bases spanning the gap. CDR1 and CDR2 (germline): SGHTA, FQGNSA. As DNA, the CDR3 is TGTGCCAGCAGCCCGACACCGGGACAATATCAGCCCCAGCATTTT. Its protein is CASSPTPGQYQPQHF.

V and J are TRBV6-5 and TRBJ1-5, with D unresolved. This CDR3 region has 13 residues. Trimming shortened V by 5 bases and J by 6 bases, and 11 bases separated the two germline ends. In germline, CDR1 is MNHEY, CDR2 SVGAGI. Written as DNA, the CDR3 is TGTGCCAGCAGTACCCAGGCGGGTCAGCCCCAGCATTTT. This encodes CASSTQAGQPQHF.

This sequence joins TRBV1 and TRBJ2-1; the table's D call, TRBD2, has no DNA check behind it. TRBV1 is reported as a pseudogene. The CDR3 has 16 amino acids. The CDR3 protein is CTSSQDTLAGRNEQFF. The CDR3 nucleotides are TGCACCAGCAGCCAAGATACCCTAGCGGGGAGAAATGAGCAGTTCTTC.

V and J are TRBV12-5 and TRBJ1-5; D is ambiguous. The CDR3 is 11 residues long. CDR1 and CDR2 from the germline V gene are LGHNT and FRNRAP. V dropped 9 bases and J dropped 4 bases, with 7 bases sitting between them. CDR3 loop: CASGLNQPQHF. The CDR3 coding sequence is TGTGCTAGCGGACTGAATCAGCCCCAGCATTTT.

The chain joins TRBV9 to TRBJ1-2, with a possible D match to TRBD1 (5 bases). Germline V gives CDR1 SGDLS, CDR2 YYNGEE. V lost 4 bases and J 4 bases, leaving 14 bases between the germline ends. The CDR3 sequence is 14 residues long. Here the CDR3 reads CASSSQTERYGYTF. CDR3 nucleotide sequence: TGTGCCAGCAGCTCACAGACAGAGCGCTATGGCTACACCTTC.

The chain is built from TRBV4-1 and TRBJ1-3, with 7 bases matching TRBD1. V lost 1 base to trimming and J lost 8 bases; unmatched junction nucleotides: 20. The germline CDR1 and CDR2 sequences are MGHRA and YSYEKL. The CDR3 extends over 19 amino acids. CDR3 sequence reads: CASSQVPLVRGRSADTIYF. CDR3 nucleotides: TGCGCCAGCAGCCAAGTACCCCTGGTGAGGGGGCGTAGTGCGGACACCATATATTTT.

This clone was detected only a few times. The V and J genes are TRBV5-4 and TRBJ1-5, with TRBD1 as a possible D gene (6 bases). CDR1 SGHNT and CDR2 YYREEE come from the germline V gene (reference sequence). Trimming cost V 0 bases and J 2 bases, with 15 bases left between them. CDR3 size: 17 residues. CDR3 nucleotide sequence: TGTGCCAGCAGCTTGGGGGGCAGGGGTCATGGCAATCAGCCCCAGCATTTT. It is translated as CASSLGGRGHGNQPQHF.

The V and J genes are TRBV3-1 (or the pseudogene TRBV3-2) and TRBJ2-3; D is possibly TRBD2 (5 bases). V gave up 1 base and J gave up 1 base, with 12 bases separating them. CDR1 is LGHDT, CDR2 YNNKEL, per germline (reference sequence). The CDR3 covers 16 residues. This chain's CDR3 is CASSQGVAPGTDTQYF. Here the CDR3 DNA reads TGTGCCAGCAGCCAAGGGGTAGCGCCCGGCACAGATACGCAGTATTTT.

V is TRBV30 and J is TRBJ2-5; tentatively, D is TRBD2 (6 bases). Germline CDR1 GTSNPN, CDR2 SVGIG (reference sequence). The CDR3 extends over 13 amino acids. The V gene lost 2 bases and the J gene lost 5 bases, with 12 bases spanning the gap. The CDR3 nucleotides read TGTGCCTGGAGTCTGGGAGGCGGGGAGACCCAGTACTTC. Its protein product is CAWSLGGGETQYF.

This sequence joins TRBV9 and TRBJ1-4, with D possibly being TRBD1 (6 bases). V gave up 4 bases and J gave up 4 bases, with 26 bases separating them. Germline-derived CDR1 and CDR2 are SGDLS and YYNGEE. The CDR3 consists of 19 residues. This CDR3 reads CASSLRDGLGQRRNEKLFF. The CDR3 nucleotides read TGTGCCAGCAGCCTCAGAGATGGACTTGGACAGAGGCGTAATGAAAAACTGTTTTTT.

DNA for the CDR3: TGTGCCAGCAGGCAAGGGACAGGGGACCTGAACACTGAAGCTTTCTTT. Protein product: CASRQGTGDLNTEAFF. V usage is TRBV9 and J usage is TRBJ1-1, with TRBD1 identical over 10 bases. The CDR3 totals 16 residues. The germline V gene has CDR1 SGDLS and CDR2 YYNGEE. Losses at the gene ends were 5 bases for V and 0 bases for J; bases not matched to a gene: 7.

The V and J genes are TRBV9 and TRBJ1-5; D remains unclear. The length of the CDR3 is 14 residues. Germline CDR1 and CDR2: SGDLS and YYNGEE. The V end lost 4 bases, the J end lost 7 bases, and 15 bases lay between the germline ends. The CDR3: CASSRGGLGQPQHF. The CDR3 DNA follows: TGTGCCAGCAGCCGAGGAGGGTTGGGGCAGCCCCAGCATTTT.

J is TRBJ2-5 and V is TRBV2; 10 nucleotides align to TRBD2. Germline V CDR1 and CDR2: SNHLY, FYNNEI. The CDR3 consists of 14 residues. V dropped 7 bases and J dropped 1; count of bases not matched to a gene: 3. CDR3 amino acids: CASNRLAGQETQYF. The CDR3 DNA reads as TGTGCCAGCAACCGACTAGCGGGCCAAGAGACCCAGTACTTC.

The V gene is TRBV7-9, the J gene TRBJ1-2; D gene ambiguous. The germline V gene has CDR1 SEHNR and CDR2 FQNEAQ (reference sequence). The CDR3 extends over 15 amino acids. The V end was cut by 4 bases, the J end by 4 bases, with 16 bases between. The CDR3: CASSSGEGPSYGYTF. DNA for the CDR3: TGTGCCAGCAGCTCCGGGGAAGGGCCTAGCTATGGCTACACCTTC. Complete variable domain (other parts from reference TRBV7-9 and TRBJ1-2): DTGVSQNPRHKITKRGQNVTFRCDPISEHNRLYWYRQTLGQGPEFLTYFQNEAQLEKSRLLSDRFSAERPKGSFSTLEIQRTEQGDSAMYLCASSSGEGPSYGYTFGSGTRLTVV.

This sequence joins TRBV11-2 and TRBJ2-5; no clear D. This CDR3 spans 14 amino acids. Deletions cut 5 bases from V and 3 bases from J, with 13 bases between. Looked up from germline, CDR1 is SGHAT and CDR2 is FQNNGV. CDR3 coding DNA: TGTGCCAGCAGCGTAAATATCCTAGAAGAGACCCAGTACTTC. This gives the protein CASSVNILEETQYF. Supplemented by reference TRBV11-2 and TRBJ2-5, the full variable domain reads EAGVAQSPRYKIIEKRQSVAFWCNPISGHATLYWYQQILGQGPKLLIQFQNNGVVDDSQLPKDRFSAERLKGVDSTLKIQPAKLEDSAVYLCASSVNILEETQYFGPGTRLLVL.

The chain has TRBV28 and TRBJ2-7; 7 nucleotides match TRBD1. Germline trimming cut 2 bases from V and 5 bases from J; bases unmatched to any gene: 6. The germline gives CDR1 MDHEN, CDR2 SYDVKM. This CDR3 comprises 14 residues. The CDR3 protein is CASSLPGQIDEQYF. DNA for the CDR3: TGTGCCAGCAGTTTACCGGGACAGATCGACGAGCAGTACTTC.